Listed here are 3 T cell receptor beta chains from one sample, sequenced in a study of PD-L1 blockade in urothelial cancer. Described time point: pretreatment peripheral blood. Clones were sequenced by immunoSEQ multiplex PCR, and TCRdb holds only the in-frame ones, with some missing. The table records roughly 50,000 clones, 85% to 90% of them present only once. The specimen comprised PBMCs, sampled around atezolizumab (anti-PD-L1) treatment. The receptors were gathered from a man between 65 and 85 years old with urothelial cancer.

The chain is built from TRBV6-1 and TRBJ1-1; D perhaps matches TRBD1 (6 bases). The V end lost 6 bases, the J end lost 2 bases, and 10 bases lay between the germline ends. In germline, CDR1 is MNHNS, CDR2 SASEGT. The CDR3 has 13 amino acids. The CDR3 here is CASRRQDNTEAFF. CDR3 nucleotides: TGTGCCAGCAGGAGACAGGACAACACTGAAGCTTTCTTT.

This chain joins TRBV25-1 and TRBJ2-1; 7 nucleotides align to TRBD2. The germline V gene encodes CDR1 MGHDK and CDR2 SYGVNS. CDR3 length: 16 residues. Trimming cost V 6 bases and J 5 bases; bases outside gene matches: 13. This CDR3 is CASSLNLAAPNNEQFF. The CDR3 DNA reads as TGTGCCAGCAGCCTTAATCTAGCGGCCCCAAACAATGAGCAGTTCTTC. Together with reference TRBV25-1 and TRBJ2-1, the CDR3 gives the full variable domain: EADIYQTPRYLVIGTGKKITLECSQTMGHDKMYWYQQDPGMELHLIHYSYGVNSTEKGDLSSESTVSRIRTEHFPLTLESARPSHTSQYLCASSLNLAAPNNEQFFGPGTRLTVL.

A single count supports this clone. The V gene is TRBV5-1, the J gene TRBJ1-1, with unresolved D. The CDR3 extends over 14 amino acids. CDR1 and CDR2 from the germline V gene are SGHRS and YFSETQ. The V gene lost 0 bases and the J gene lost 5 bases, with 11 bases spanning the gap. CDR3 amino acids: CASSLDSGRTEAFF. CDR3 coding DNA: TGCGCCAGCAGCTTGGACAGCGGCAGGACTGAAGCTTTCTTT. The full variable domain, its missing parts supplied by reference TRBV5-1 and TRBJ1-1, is KAGVTQTPRYLIKTRGQQVTLSCSPISGHRSVSWYQQTPGQGLQFLFEYFSETQRNKGNFPGRFSGRQFSNSRSEMNVSTLELGDSALYLCASSLDSGRTEAFFGQGTRLTVV.